This passage covers 2 T cell receptor beta chains from one sample sequenced in a study of blood T cell repertoires in COVID-19. Clones were sequenced by immunoSEQ multiplex PCR, and TCRdb holds only the in-frame ones, with some missing. The top ten hold 4.6% of the sample, which has 270,000 or so clones, approximately 92% seen once. Sequencing was done on a sample of peripheral blood. The origin of the receptors is a woman between 35 and 50 years old who had recovered from COVID-19.

The chain couples TRBV7-2 to TRBJ2-3, with D possibly matching TRBD2 (6 bases). There are 13 residues in the CDR3. Germline CDR1 SGHTA, CDR2 FQGNSA. Trimming pared 8 bases from V and 4 bases from J, leaving 13 bases between. The CDR3 nucleotides read TGTGCCAGCCGCGGGCGGGGTGCAGATACGCAGTATTTT. Its translation is CASRGRGADTQYF.

V and J are TRBV12-3 or TRBV12-4 and TRBJ2-3; no definite D call. The CDR3 length is 11 residues. Trimming shortened V by 7 bases and J by 6 bases, and 8 bases separated the two germline ends. CDR3 sequence (DNA): TGTGCCAGCACCCCAGCGGATACGCAGTATTTT. It specifies CASTPADTQYF.